The rows below give T cell receptor beta chains drawn from one sample of a study of regulatory T cells in long-lasting Graves disease. TCRdb processed the multiplex PCR reads anew with MiXCR; each CDR3 protein has one entry. The sample shows 680,000 or so distinct CDR3 sequences, around 15% of them seen only once. The same data also went into a second study, on T cells in Graves' hyperthyroidism and ophthalmopathy.

This specimen consisted of peripheral blood mononuclear cells (PBMCs), obtained at new diagnosis, from a patient treated with antithyroid drugs. The receptors were gathered from a young woman with Graves disease. CDR3s include the opening cysteine and the closing phenylalanine or tryptophan. A D gene is named only where the DNA matches it firmly. The size entry is marked missing in some rows and otherwise reads once, few, many or a size class.

d_call	v_call	clone_size	j_call	cdr3_nt	cdr3_aa
NA	TRBV20-1	many	TRBJ1-1	TGCAGTGCTCCGGTCCGCGCCACTGAAGCTTTCTTT	CSAPVRATEAFF
TRBD2	TRBV3-1	NA	TRBJ2-7	TGTGCCAGCAGCTCACATAGCGGGTTCAACGAGCAGTACTTC	CASSSHSGFNEQYF
TRBD1	TRBV28	many	TRBJ1-5	TGTGCCAGCAGAAACGACAGGGGGCATCAGCCCCAGCATTTT	CASRNDRGHQPQHF
NA	TRBV29-1	many	TRBJ2-5	TGCAGCGTTGTGGGAATGCGCATTCAAGAGACCCAGTACTTC	CSVVGMRIQETQYF
NA	TRBV2	many	TRBJ2-7	TGTGCCAGCAGTGAAACACGAAGCGGGCCCACCTACGAGCAGTACTTC	CASSETRSGPTYEQYF
TRBD2	TRBV7-9	many	TRBJ2-7	TGTGCCAGCAGCCGTCCCGCCCAGGTTGAGCGGGAGGTGGCCTACGAGCAGTACTTC	CASSRPAQVEREVAYEQYF
TRBD2	TRBV2	many	TRBJ2-1	TGTGCCAGCAGTGAGGGACTAGCGGGAGCGTGGGAGCAGTTCTTC	CASSEGLAGAWEQFF
TRBD1	TRBV28	many	TRBJ2-7	TGTGCCAGCAGTCAACCGGGACAGGGGTTTTCTTCCTACGAGCAGTACTTC	CASSQPGQGFSSYEQYF
NA	TRBV3-1	many	TRBJ2-7	TGTGCCAGCAGCCAAATCCCGGACGAGCAGTACTTC	CASSQIPDEQYF
TRBD1	TRBV3-1	many	TRBJ1-5	TGTGCCAGCACCACAGGGGGGCAGCCCCAGCATTTT	CASTTGGQPQHF
NA	TRBV7-2	NA	TRBJ2-7	TGTGCCAGCAGCTCCCTTGGGGGTTACGAGCAGTACTTC	CASSSLGGYEQYF
TRBD2	TRBV7-3	many	TRBJ2-1	TGTGCCAGCAGGCGACTAGCGGGAGAGGTCAATGAGCAGTTCTTC	CASRRLAGEVNEQFF
NA	TRBV12-5	few	TRBJ2-7	TGTGCTAGTGGTTTGGTACCCCCTAACTCCACCAGCTCCTACGAGCAGTACTTC	CASGLVPPNSTSSYEQYF
TRBD2	TRBV6-1	NA	TRBJ2-1	TGTGCCAGCGTTCAGCGGGGGAGTCCTAGCTCCTACAATGAGCAGTTCTTC	CASVQRGSPSSYNEQFF
TRBD2	TRBV27	many	TRBJ2-5	TGTGCCAGCAGTCCCCGGACTAGCGGGTTCCAAGAGACCCAGTACTTC	CASSPRTSGFQETQYF
TRBD1	TRBV30	many	TRBJ1-1	TGTGCCTGGAGCCCAGGAGGGACAGGTGGCACTGAAGCTTTCTTT	CAWSPGGTGGTEAFF
NA	TRBV28	many	TRBJ1-5	TGTGCCAACAGTTTTGTAGGGCATGGTCAGCCCCAGCATTTT	CANSFVGHGQPQHF
NA	TRBV20-1	few	TRBJ2-3	TGCAGTGCTGAAGCCGGTCAGCGGGCAGATACGCAGTATTTT	CSAEAGQRADTQYF
NA	TRBV12-3/TRBV12-4	few	TRBJ2-3	TGTGCCAGCAGTTTGACGGGGGTGATCACAGATACGCAGTATTTT	CASSLTGVITDTQYF
NA	TRBV5-5	NA	TRBJ1-1	TGTGCCAGCAGCCCACAAACTGTGGGGGGCACTGAAGCTTTCTTT	CASSPQTVGGTEAFF
NA	TRBV5-1	many	TRBJ2-4	TGCGCCAGCAGCGCGGAGGCAGGCTGGGAAAACATTCAGTACTTC	CASSAEAGWENIQYF
NA	TRBV20-1	few	TRBJ2-2	TGCAGTGCTAGGTCTCTTGGGGGGAAGGCCGGGGAGCTGTTTTTT	CSARSLGGKAGELFF
NA	TRBV20-1	many	TRBJ1-1	TGCAGTGCTCCCAGGATGCAGTCCGGTGAAGCTTTCTTT	CSAPRMQSGEAFF